This T cell receptor beta chain was recovered during a study of shared clonotypes between healthy human individuals (dated by TCRdb to 2018 to 2021). Turning to the overall study: A couple of women and a few men aged 18 to 49 years were included in the cohort. Per donor, three plates each were used for CD4 naive and CD4 memory, two for CD8 naive, and one for CD8 memory. To estimate repertoire size and how much clonotypes are shared between individuals, the study performed deep sequencing of blood TCR repertoires from about five healthy adults. To increase sequencing depth and limit assay-specific biases, TCR repertoire library preparation and sequencing were carried out by different laboratories using diverse techniques. Between about 0.8 and 9 billion PBMCs per donor were obtained by leukapheresis.

Using the deep immunoSEQ assay, TCR CDR3 regions were amplified from genomic DNA by multiplex PCR. Genomic DNA extracted from each cell subset was distributed evenly over all wells of several immunoSEQ 96-well plates, and each plate served as one replicate. Each replicate PCR for sorted subsets received about 0.2 ug genomic DNA, equal to some 32,000 T cell genomes. Purified libraries were measured with a Qubit 3.0 fluorometer, size-checked on a Bioanalyzer 2100, and measured again with the KAPA Library Quantification kit. Every immunoSEQ 96-well plate was sequenced on a dedicated single-read 150-cycle Illumina NextSeq 550 flow cell. As for the authors' bioinformatics: The immunoSEQ output contained only junctional sequences without quality scores, so filtering could not match that applied to full-length reads. Sequences were annotated with PyIR, a Python wrapper for IgBLAST v1.9, using IMGT germline references to assign V/J genes and CDR3. Reads were removed for weak V/J assignments (E-value above 1e-6), missing CDR3, stop codons, out-of-frame junctions, or ambiguous translated residues. V3J clonotypes were defined as sequences sharing an identical inferred V gene, J gene, and CDR3 amino acid sequence. To compute the percentage overlap between repertoires, the number of shared unique clonotypes was divided by the size of the smaller repertoire. Repertoire richness was assessed with RTK rarefaction, the Chao1 estimator, and Recon v2.1 estimates of unobserved clonotypes. Generation probabilities for all TCRbeta clonotypes obtained by the gDNA method from a handful of donors were computed using OLGA. Held by TCRdb, this immuneACCESS table contains in-frame sequences only and omits some clones. Under half of the omission traces to an unresolved V gene where checked; the cause of the rest is unknown. The V and J calls and the clone size are those of that table, but D and trimming were determined from the DNA. This sample holds about 1 million clones; approximately 70% were observed only once. The ten largest clones represent approximately 1.5% of the sample.

Measured from the cysteine to the phenylalanine, the CDR3 is 14 residues long. Kept here is only the CDR3 DNA, which spans 42 bases and is read in frame from base 1. V has 8 bases trimmed and J has 4 bases trimmed; junction bases matching no gene number 7. CDR1 and CDR2, per the germline V gene, are MDHEN and SYDVKM. Regarding this clone: Its recognized antigen is unknown. Base qualities are not provided; no much larger clone lies one nucleotide away.

What the study reported, not specific to this receptor: The small number of donors limited the genetic and exposure-history diversity represented. Pairwise subsampling indicated that sequencing depth was expected to affect the degree of clonotype sharing among donors. Sampling was limited to blood, and TCR repertoires in tissue likely differ from TCR repertoires in blood. Rarefaction of sorted-subset datasets indicated incomplete sequencing despite the large sequencing depth. Naive subsets generally had larger estimated clonotype richness than memory subsets. Across a few donors, about 4.5% of naive CD4, roughly 3.8% of naive CD8, 2% to 2.5% of memory CD4, and about 0.44% of memory CD8 clonotypes were shared. Compared with non-shared clonotypes, clonotypes shared by all four sorted-subset donors had higher generation probabilities.

The donors were healthy, HIV-negative adults who had no recently reported acute infections or vaccinations. Every donor was a Caucasian adult residing in Nashville, Tennessee, USA. CD4+ T cells were enriched through magnetic negative selection, after which naive cells were positively selected on CD45RA and the remaining negative fraction served as the memory subset. Blood was obtained by leukapheresis, after which PBMCs were separated by Ficoll-Histopaque density gradient centrifugation and cryopreserved in liquid nitrogen vapor phase. Analytical flow cytometry was used to check the purity and quantity of each magnetically sorted T cell population. From each sorted fraction, genomic DNA was isolated and quantified by UV absorbance on a Nanodrop 2000c.

The chain is encoded by TRBV28 joined to TRBJ2-2, with 7 middle bases fitting TRBD1. The sequence derives from a man aged 18 to 29 in good health. Source material: memory CD4+ T cells sorted from blood. In the paper's terms, the cell subset or site label means: CD45RA-negative fraction. The bases are TGTGCCAGCCGCTCAGGGGGTGGCACCGGGGAGCTGTTTTTT. This translates into CASRSGGGTGELFF. Full variable domain (CDR3 extended with the reference TRBV28 and TRBJ2-2 proteins): DVKVTQSSRYLVKRTGEKVFLECVQDMDHENMFWYRQDPGLGLRLIYFSYDVKMKEKGDIPEGYSVSREKKERFSLILESASTNQTSMYLCASRSGGGTGELFFGEGSRLTVL.